The present entry profiles one TCR beta chain with its context. This entry is derived from a study of blood T cell repertoires in COVID-19. The CDR3 is 12 residues long. Germline V lookup: CDR1 SQVTM, CDR2 ANQGSEA. Between the trimmed V and J ends, which lost 5 bases and 7 bases, there was a span of 14 bases. Authors' processing steps: Reference gene primer amplification gave nucleated cell count estimates. Here immunoSEQ multiplex PCR was the method, and the copy in TCRdb shows in-frame clones only, minus some. V and J calls and clone size are given by that table; D and trimming were obtained from the DNA. Of about 380,000 clones detected, 70% to 85% appear once; the ten largest clones hold about 1%.

Material: peripheral blood. The TCR originated in a human donor with acute or convalescent COVID-19. The donor label of this sample is uncertain. The genes are TRBV29-1 and TRBJ1-1; weak D call: TRBD1 (6 bases). The CDR3 reads CSVRGGEVEAFF. The DNA of the CDR3 is TGCAGCGTTAGAGGGGGAGAGGTTGAAGCTTTCTTT.